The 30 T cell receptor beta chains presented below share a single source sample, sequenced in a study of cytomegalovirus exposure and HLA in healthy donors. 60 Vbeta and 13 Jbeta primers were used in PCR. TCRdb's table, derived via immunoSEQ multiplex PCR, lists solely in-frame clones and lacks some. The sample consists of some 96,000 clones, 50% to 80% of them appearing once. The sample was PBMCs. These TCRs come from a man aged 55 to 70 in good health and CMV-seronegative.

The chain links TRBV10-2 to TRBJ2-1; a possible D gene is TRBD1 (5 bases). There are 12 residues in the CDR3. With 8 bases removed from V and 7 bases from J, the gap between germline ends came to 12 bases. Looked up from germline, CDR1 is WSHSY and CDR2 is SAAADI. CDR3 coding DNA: TGCGCCAGCGCTCCCAGGGAAAATGAGCAGTTCTTC. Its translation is CASAPRENEQFF.

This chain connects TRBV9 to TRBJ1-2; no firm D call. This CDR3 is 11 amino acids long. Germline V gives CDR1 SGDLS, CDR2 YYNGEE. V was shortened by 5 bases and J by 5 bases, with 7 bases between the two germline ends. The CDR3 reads CASRGGYGYTF. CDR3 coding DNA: TGTGCCAGCAGGGGAGGGTATGGCTACACCTTC.

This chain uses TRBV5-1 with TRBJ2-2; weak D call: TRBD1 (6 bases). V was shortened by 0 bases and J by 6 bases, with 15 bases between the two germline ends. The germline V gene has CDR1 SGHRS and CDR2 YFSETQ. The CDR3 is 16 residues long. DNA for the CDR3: TGCGCCAGCAGCTTGGGAGGCCGGGACAAGGCCGGGGAGCTGTTTTTT. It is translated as CASSLGGRDKAGELFF.

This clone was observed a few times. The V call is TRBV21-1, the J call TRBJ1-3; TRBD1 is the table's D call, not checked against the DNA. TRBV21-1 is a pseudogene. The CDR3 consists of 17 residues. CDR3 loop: CASSKKRGQEFGNTIYF. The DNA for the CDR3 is TGTGCCAGCAGCAAAAAGAGAGGACAGGAATTTGGAAACACCATATATTTT.

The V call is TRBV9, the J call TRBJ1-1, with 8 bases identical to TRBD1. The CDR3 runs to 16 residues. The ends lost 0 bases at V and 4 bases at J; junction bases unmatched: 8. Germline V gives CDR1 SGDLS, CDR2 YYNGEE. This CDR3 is CASSVDPGGAGTEAFF. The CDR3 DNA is TGTGCCAGCAGCGTAGATCCAGGGGGCGCGGGCACTGAAGCTTTCTTT.

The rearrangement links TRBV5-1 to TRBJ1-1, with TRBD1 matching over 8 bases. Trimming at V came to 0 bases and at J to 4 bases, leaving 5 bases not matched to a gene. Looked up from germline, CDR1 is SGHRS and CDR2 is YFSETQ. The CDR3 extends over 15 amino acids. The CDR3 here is CASSLGIDRGTEAFF. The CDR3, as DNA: TGCGCCAGCAGCTTGGGGATTGACAGGGGCACTGAAGCTTTCTTT.

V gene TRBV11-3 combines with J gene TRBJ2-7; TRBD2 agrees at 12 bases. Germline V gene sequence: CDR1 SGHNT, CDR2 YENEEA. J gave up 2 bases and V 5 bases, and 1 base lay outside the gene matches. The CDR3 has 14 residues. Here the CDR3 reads CASSPSGGAYEQYF. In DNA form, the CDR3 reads TGTGCCAGCAGCCCTAGCGGGGGGGCCTACGAGCAGTACTTC.

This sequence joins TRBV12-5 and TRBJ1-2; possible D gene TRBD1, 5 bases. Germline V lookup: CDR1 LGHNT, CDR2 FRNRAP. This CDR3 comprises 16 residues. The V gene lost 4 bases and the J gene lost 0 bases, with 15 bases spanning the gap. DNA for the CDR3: TGTGCTAGTGGTTCCGGCGGGGGGAAAACTAACTATGGCTACACCTTC. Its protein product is CASGSGGGKTNYGYTF.

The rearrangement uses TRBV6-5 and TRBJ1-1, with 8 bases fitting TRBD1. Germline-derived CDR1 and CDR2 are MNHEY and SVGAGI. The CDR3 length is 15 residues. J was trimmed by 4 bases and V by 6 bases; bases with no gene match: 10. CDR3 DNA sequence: TGTGCCAGCAGCCGCGGCGGACAGGGAGGCACTGAAGCTTTCTTT. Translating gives CASSRGGQGGTEAFF.

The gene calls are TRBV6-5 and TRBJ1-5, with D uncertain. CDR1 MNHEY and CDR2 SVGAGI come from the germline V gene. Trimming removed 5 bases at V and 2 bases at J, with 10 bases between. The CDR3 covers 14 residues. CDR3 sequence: CASSIEVGNQPQHF. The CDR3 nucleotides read TGTGCCAGCAGTATCGAGGTGGGCAATCAGCCCCAGCATTTT.

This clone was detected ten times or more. The chain's CDR3 is CASSNSPYEQYF. The CDR3 DNA reads as TGTGCCAGCAGCAACTCTCCCTACGAGCAGTACTTC. The chain joins TRBV11-3 to TRBJ2-7, with no clear D. V gave up 5 bases and J gave up 2 bases, with 7 bases separating them. Germline CDR1 is SGHNT and CDR2 is YENEEA. CDR3 length: 12 amino acids.

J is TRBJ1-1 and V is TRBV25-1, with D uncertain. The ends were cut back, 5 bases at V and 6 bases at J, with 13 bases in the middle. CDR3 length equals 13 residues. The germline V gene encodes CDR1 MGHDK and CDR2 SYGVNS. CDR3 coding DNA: TGTGCCAGCAGTCAAGGGAGAAGGGCTGAAGCTTTCTTT. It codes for CASSQGRRAEAFF.

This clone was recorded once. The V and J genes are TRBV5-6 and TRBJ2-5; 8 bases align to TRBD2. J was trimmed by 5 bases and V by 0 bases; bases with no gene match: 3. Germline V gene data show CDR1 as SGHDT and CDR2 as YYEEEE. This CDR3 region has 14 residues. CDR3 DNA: TGTGCCAGCAGCTTGGGACTAGCGACGGAGACCCAGTACTTC. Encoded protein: CASSLGLATETQYF.

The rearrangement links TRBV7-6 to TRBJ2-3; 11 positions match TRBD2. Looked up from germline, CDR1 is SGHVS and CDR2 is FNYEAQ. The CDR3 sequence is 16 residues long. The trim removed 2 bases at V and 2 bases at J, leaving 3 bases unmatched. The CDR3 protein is CASSLTSGSFTDTQYF. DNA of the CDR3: TGTGCCAGCAGCTTAACTAGCGGGAGCTTCACAGATACGCAGTATTTT.

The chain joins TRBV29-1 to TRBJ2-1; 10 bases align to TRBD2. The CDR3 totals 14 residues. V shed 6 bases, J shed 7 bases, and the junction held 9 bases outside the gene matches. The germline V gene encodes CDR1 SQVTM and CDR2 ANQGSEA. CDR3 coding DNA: TGCAGCGTGGTAGCGGGAGGCAGGTGGAATGAGCAGTTCTTC. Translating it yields CSVVAGGRWNEQFF.

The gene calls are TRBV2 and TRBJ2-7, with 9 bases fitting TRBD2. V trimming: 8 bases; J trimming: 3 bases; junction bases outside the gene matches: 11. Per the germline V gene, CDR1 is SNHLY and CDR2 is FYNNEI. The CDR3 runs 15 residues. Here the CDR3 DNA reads TGTGCCAGCTACCCCGGGACTAGCCACTACTACGAGCAGTACTTC. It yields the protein CASYPGTSHYYEQYF.

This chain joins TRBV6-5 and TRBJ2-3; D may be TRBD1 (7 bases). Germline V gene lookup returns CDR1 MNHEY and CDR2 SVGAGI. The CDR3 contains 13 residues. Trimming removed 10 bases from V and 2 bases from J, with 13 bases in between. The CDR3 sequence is CATEGQNTDTQYF. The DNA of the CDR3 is TGTGCCACGGAGGGACAGAACACAGATACGCAGTATTTT.

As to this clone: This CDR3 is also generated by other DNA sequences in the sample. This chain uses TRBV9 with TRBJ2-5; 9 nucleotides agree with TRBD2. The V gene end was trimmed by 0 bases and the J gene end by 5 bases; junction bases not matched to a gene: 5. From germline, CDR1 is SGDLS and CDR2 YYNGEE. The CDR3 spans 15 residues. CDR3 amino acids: CASSVEREEGETQYF. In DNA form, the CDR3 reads TGTGCCAGCAGCGTAGAGCGGGAGGAAGGGGAGACCCAGTACTTC.

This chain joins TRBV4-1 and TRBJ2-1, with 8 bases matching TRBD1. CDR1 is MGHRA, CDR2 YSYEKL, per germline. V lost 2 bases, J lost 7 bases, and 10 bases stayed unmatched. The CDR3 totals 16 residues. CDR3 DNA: TGCGCCAGCAGCCAAACAGACAGGGGAATAGGGAATGAGCAGTTCTTC. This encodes CASSQTDRGIGNEQFF.

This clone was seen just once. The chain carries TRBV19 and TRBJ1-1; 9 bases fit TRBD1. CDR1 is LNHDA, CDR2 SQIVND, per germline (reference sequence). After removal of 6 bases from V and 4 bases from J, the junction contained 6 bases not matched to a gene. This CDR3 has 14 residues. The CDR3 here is CASRRDRVGTEAFF. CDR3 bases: TGTGCCAGTAGGCGGGACAGGGTAGGCACTGAAGCTTTCTTT.

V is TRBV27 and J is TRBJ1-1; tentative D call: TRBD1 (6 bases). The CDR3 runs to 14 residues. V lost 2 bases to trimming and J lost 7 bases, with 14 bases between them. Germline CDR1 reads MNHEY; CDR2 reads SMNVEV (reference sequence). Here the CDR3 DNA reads TGTGCCAGCAGTTTACATAGGGGGGGAGGTGAAGCTTTCTTT. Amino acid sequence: CASSLHRGGGEAFF.

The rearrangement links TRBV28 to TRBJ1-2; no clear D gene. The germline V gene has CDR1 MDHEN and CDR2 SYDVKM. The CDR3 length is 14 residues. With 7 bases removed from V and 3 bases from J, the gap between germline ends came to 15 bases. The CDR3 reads CASTYARNHYGYTF. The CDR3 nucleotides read TGTGCCAGCACCTACGCGCGGAACCACTATGGCTACACCTTC.

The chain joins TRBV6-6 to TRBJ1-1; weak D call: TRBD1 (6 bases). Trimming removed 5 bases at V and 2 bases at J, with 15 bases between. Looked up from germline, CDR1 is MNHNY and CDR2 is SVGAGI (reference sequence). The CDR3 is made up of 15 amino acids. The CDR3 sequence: CASSDTGSPNTEAFF. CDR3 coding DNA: TGTGCCAGCAGTGATACAGGGTCCCCCAACACTGAAGCTTTCTTT.

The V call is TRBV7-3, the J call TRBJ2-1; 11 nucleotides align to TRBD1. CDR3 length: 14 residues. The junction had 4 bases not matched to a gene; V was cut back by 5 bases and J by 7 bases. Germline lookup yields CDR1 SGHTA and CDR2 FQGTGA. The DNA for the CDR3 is TGTGCCAGCAGCGGACAGGGGGCGGAGAATGAGCAGTTCTTC. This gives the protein CASSGQGAENEQFF.

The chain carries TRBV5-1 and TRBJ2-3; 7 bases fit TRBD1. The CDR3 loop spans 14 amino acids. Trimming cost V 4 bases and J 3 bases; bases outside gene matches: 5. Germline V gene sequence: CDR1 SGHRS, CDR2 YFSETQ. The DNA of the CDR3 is TGCGCCAGCAGCCCCCGACAGGGAACAGATACGCAGTATTTT. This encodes CASSPRQGTDTQYF.

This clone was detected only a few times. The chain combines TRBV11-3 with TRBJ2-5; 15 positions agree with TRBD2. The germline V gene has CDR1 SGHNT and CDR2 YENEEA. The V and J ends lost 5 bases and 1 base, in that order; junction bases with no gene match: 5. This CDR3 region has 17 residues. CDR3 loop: CASSPGTSGGTQETQYF. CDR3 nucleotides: TGTGCCAGCAGCCCTGGGACTAGCGGGGGGACCCAAGAGACCCAGTACTTC.

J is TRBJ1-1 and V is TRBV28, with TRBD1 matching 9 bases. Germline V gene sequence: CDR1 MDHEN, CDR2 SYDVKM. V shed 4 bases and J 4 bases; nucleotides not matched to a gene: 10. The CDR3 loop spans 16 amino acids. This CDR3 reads CASSSTGGGTRTEAFF. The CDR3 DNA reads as TGTGCCAGCAGTTCGACAGGGGGGGGGACCCGCACTGAAGCTTTCTTT.

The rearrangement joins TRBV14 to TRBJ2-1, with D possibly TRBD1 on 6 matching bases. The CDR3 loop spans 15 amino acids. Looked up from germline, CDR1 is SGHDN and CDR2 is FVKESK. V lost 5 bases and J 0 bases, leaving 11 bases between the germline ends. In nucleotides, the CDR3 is TGTGCCAGCAGCGGGACACCTACCTCCTACAATGAGCAGTTCTTC. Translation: CASSGTPTSYNEQFF.

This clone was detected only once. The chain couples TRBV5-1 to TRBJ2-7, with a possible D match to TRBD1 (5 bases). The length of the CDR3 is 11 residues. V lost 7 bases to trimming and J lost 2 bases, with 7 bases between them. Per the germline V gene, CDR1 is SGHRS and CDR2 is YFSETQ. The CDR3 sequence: CASQDTYEQYF. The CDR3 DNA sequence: TGCGCCAGCCAGGACACCTACGAGCAGTACTTC.

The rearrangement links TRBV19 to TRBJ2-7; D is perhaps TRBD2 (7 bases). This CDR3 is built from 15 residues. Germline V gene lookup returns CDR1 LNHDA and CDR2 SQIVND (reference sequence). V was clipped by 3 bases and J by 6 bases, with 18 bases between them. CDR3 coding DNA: TGTGCCAGTAGTATGAGGGGGGGACTCGGAGGCGAGCAGTACTTC. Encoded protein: CASSMRGGLGGEQYF. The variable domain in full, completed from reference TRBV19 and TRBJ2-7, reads DGGITQSPKYLFRKEGQNVTLSCEQNLNHDAMYWYRQDPGQGLRLIYYSQIVNDFQKGDIAEGYSVSREKKESFPLTVTSAQKNPTAFYLCASSMRGGLGGEQYFGPGTRLTVT.